One and the same sample provided the 3 T cell receptor beta chains below, sequenced in a study of blood T cell repertoires in COVID-19. Sequencing used immunoSEQ multiplex PCR; TCRdb keeps in-frame clones, though not all of them. The table has some 150,000 clones, roughly 89% seen once. The sequencing sample was made of PBMCs or T cells enriched from blood (not recorded which). These receptors originate from a man between 50 and 59 years old who had recovered from COVID-19.

The chain is built from TRBV7-9 and TRBJ2-5, with TRBD2 matching over 7 bases. V lost 5 bases to trimming and J lost 3 bases; unmatched junction nucleotides: 6. CDR3 length equals 14 residues. CDR1 is SEHNR, CDR2 FQNEAQ, per germline (reference sequence). The CDR3 loop reads CASSTRDYKETQYF. The CDR3 nucleotides read TGTGCCAGCAGCACCCGGGACTACAAAGAGACCCAGTACTTC. The full variable domain, completed using reference TRBV7-9 and TRBJ2-5, is DTGVSQNPRHKITKRGQNVTFRCDPISEHNRLYWYRQTLGQGPEFLTYFQNEAQLEKSRLLSDRFSAERPKGSFSTLEIQRTEQGDSAMYLCASSTRDYKETQYFGPGTRLLVL.

The chain recombines TRBV19 with TRBJ1-2; TRBD1 matches 8 bases. This CDR3 is 13 amino acids long. Per the germline V gene, CDR1 is LNHDA and CDR2 is SQIVND (reference sequence). Germline trimming cut 5 bases from V and 7 bases from J; bases unmatched to any gene: 6. For the CDR3, the DNA is TGTGCCAGTAGTTCTGGACAGGGACTTGGCTACACCTTC. It specifies CASSSGQGLGYTF.

The chain couples TRBV7-2 to TRBJ2-3; D is perhaps TRBD1 (5 bases). V lost 3 bases and J lost 6, with 16 bases in between. Germline-derived CDR1 and CDR2 are SGHTA and FQGNSA. The CDR3 covers 15 residues. In nucleotides, the CDR3 is TGTGCCAGCAGCTTCGACAGCACCCCTAGGGATACGCAGTATTTT. Translation gives CASSFDSTPRDTQYF.